The subject of this entry is one TCR beta chain. Sequencing was performed with immunoSEQ multiplex PCR; in TCRdb, only in-frame clones are kept and a portion is missing. This table has 250,000 or so clones, about 89% appearing once. The source of the sample is a study of blood T cell repertoires in COVID-19. As for the study in general: PBMCs, B-cell-depleted T cells, or T cells provided the cDNA or gDNA that made up the material.

Sample: PBMCs or T cells enriched from blood (not recorded which). The receptor's source is a human donor in a cohort exposed to, infected with or recovered from COVID-19 (not recorded which). The donor label of this sample is uncertain.

CDR3: CASSQIPGLAVPDRGQYF. CDR3 DNA sequence: TGTGCCAGCAGCCAGATTCCCGGACTAGCGGTGCCGGATCGAGGCCAGTACTTC. The chain recombines TRBV3-1 (or the pseudogene TRBV3-2) with TRBJ2-5; 10 bases match TRBD2. The germline CDR1 and CDR2 sequences are LGHDT and YNNKEL (reference sequence). The junction had 20 bases not matched to a gene; V was cut back by 3 bases and J by 10 bases. The CDR3 has 18 residues.